A single sample is the source of the 25 T cell receptor beta chains below, sequenced in a study of T-cell reconstitution after alpha-beta-depleted transplantation in children. Unique molecular identifiers were used in preparing the TCRbeta library. TCRdb used MiXCR to reprocess the PCR reads, holding one entry per CDR3 protein. The sample yields a few hundred thousand distinct CDR3 sequences, roughly an eighth seen once. The source was PBMCs from the stem cell graft donor, collected from the stem cell graft. The receptors here all came from a human donor who donated a stem cell graft to a child with combined immunodeficiency.

This clonotype occurred many times. The chain employs TRBV7-2 and TRBJ2-3; D gene uncertain. CDR1 is SGHTA, CDR2 FQGNSA, per germline. The CDR3 has 13 residues. Trimming stripped 1 base from V and 4 bases from J, with 6 bases between. In DNA form, the CDR3 reads TGTGCCAGCAGCTTAGGAGTACCAGATACGCAGTATTTT. This gives the protein CASSLGVPDTQYF.

This clonotype appeared a few times. V gene TRBV28 combines with J gene TRBJ2-3, with 11 bases fitting TRBD2. V dropped 6 bases and J dropped 6; count of bases not matched to a gene: 8. CDR3 size: 15 residues. Per the germline V gene, CDR1 is MDHEN and CDR2 is SYDVKM. CDR3 DNA: TGTGCCAGCAGGATAGCGGGGGGGGCTACCGATACGCAGTATTTT. Amino acid sequence: CASRIAGGATDTQYF.

The chain joins TRBV7-9 to TRBJ2-3; TRBD1 agrees at 8 bases. CDR3 size: 17 residues. Trimming at V came to 5 bases and at J to 1 base, leaving 11 bases not matched to a gene. Germline loops: CDR1 SEHNR, CDR2 FQNEAQ (reference sequence). CDR3 DNA sequence: TGTGCCAGCAGCCCCCCGGACAGGGCGAAACGCACAGATACGCAGTATTTT. Translating it yields CASSPPDRAKRTDTQYF.

This chain links TRBV7-9 with TRBJ1-1; TRBD1 matches 7 bases. The CDR3 is 14 amino acids. V shed 4 bases and J 5 bases; nucleotides not matched to a gene: 7. Germline loops: CDR1 SEHNR, CDR2 FQNEAQ (reference sequence). The CDR3 is CASSYDRVVTEAFF. The CDR3 DNA sequence: TGTGCCAGCAGCTATGACAGGGTGGTAACTGAAGCTTTCTTT.

This clonotype was detected a few times. V and J are TRBV11-1 and TRBJ2-5; no definite D call. V lost 6 bases and J 3 bases, leaving 11 bases between the germline ends. The germline gives CDR1 SGHAT, CDR2 FQDESV (reference sequence). This CDR3 is built from 13 residues. The CDR3 region has the DNA TGTGCCAGCAGTCTCGACATCGAAGAGACCCAGTACTTC. Residues: CASSLDIEETQYF. Supplemented by reference TRBV11-1 and TRBJ2-5, the full variable domain reads EAEVAQSPRYKITEKSQAVAFWCDPISGHATLYWYRQILGQGPELLVQFQDESVVDDSQLPKDRFSAERLKGVDSTLKIQPAELGDSAMYLCASSLDIEETQYFGPGTRLLVL.

There are many counts of this clonotype. The rearrangement links TRBV9 to TRBJ2-3; no reliable D call. The CDR3 is 13 amino acids. V dropped 3 bases and J dropped 0 bases, with 5 bases sitting between them. Germline-derived CDR1 and CDR2 are SGDLS and YYNGEE. In DNA form, the CDR3 reads TGTGCCAGCAGCGGCGACAGCACAGATACGCAGTATTTT. Protein product: CASSGDSTDTQYF.

This clonotype was seen at least ten times. This chain connects TRBV4-3 to TRBJ2-2, with D perhaps assigned TRBD1 or TRBD2 (6 bases each). This CDR3 spans 14 amino acids. Trimming removed 1 base from V and 8 bases from J, with 11 bases in between. The germline CDR1 and CDR2 sequences are LGHNA and YSLEER. CDR3 bases: TGCGCCAGCAGCCAAGGCCGGGGGCCGGGGGAGCTGTTTTTT. Its protein product is CASSQGRGPGELFF.

In its sample, this clonotype was seen a few times. The rearrangement joins TRBV4-2 to TRBJ2-7; D possibly corresponds to TRBD1 (6 bases). Trimming removed 4 bases at V and 2 bases at J, with 21 bases between. Germline CDR1 reads LGHNA; CDR2 reads YNFKEQ. The CDR3 sequence is 17 residues long. The CDR3 loop reads CASSPEGVTAEPYEQYF. CDR3 DNA sequence: TGTGCCAGCAGCCCCGAGGGGGTGACCGCAGAACCCTACGAGCAGTACTTC.

V and J are TRBV11-2 and TRBJ2-3; TRBD1 aligns across 7 bases. Trimming took 4 bases from V and 3 from J; bases not matched to a gene: 10. This CDR3 has 16 amino acids. From germline, CDR1 is SGHAT and CDR2 FQNNGV. CDR3 residues: CASSSTFGQETDTQYF. The CDR3 DNA is TGTGCCAGCAGCTCCACTTTTGGACAGGAAACAGATACGCAGTATTTT.

This clonotype was recorded a few times. J is TRBJ1-2 and V is TRBV10-3, with a possible D match to TRBD1 (6 bases). Trimming left V 2 bases short and J 2 bases short, with 6 bases between. The CDR3 extends over 13 amino acids. CDR1 is ENHRY, CDR2 SYGVKD, per germline. The CDR3 is CAISEDRNYGYTF. CDR3 nucleotide sequence: TGTGCCATCAGTGAGGACAGGAACTATGGCTACACCTTC.

This clonotype was observed a few times. This chain joins TRBV7-8 and TRBJ1-2; 7 bases fit TRBD1. This CDR3 region has 15 residues. The trim removed 5 bases at V and 3 bases at J, leaving 9 bases unmatched. In germline, CDR1 is SGHVS, CDR2 FQNEAQ. CDR3 loop: CASSPKRGQHYGYTF. The DNA of the CDR3 is TGTGCCAGCAGCCCTAAAAGGGGACAGCACTATGGCTACACCTTC.

This clonotype appeared many times. V and J are TRBV29-1 and TRBJ2-7; tentatively, D is TRBD1 or TRBD2 (5 bases each). There are 11 residues in the CDR3. Trimming took off 0 bases at V and 9 bases at J, with 9 bases between the two ends. Per germline, CDR1 SQVTM and CDR2 ANQGSEA. The CDR3 DNA sequence: TGCAGCGTTGAAGATCTTGGGGGGCAGTACTTC. Amino acids: CSVEDLGGQYF.

The rearrangement links TRBV7-2 to TRBJ2-7, with TRBD2 matching over 9 bases. After removal of 5 bases from V and 3 bases from J, the junction contained 8 bases not matched to a gene. Germline V CDR1 and CDR2: SGHTA, FQGNSA. The length of the CDR3 is 15 residues. CDR3 sequence: CASSIVGLANYEQYF. Written as DNA, the CDR3 is TGTGCCAGCAGCATTGTCGGACTAGCGAACTACGAGCAGTACTTC.

This clonotype was seen many times. The V gene is TRBV9, the J gene TRBJ1-1, with D maybe TRBD1 (5 bases). Trimming removed 2 bases at V and 1 base at J, with 9 bases between. This CDR3 has 14 residues. Germline V gene lookup returns CDR1 SGDLS and CDR2 YYNGEE. CDR3 protein: CASSVTGANTEAFF. Here the CDR3 DNA reads TGTGCCAGCAGCGTCACCGGGGCGAACACTGAAGCTTTCTTT.

Many counts were recorded for this clonotype. V usage is TRBV5-5 and J usage is TRBJ2-5; 9 nucleotides agree with TRBD2. CDR1 is SGHKS and CDR2 is YYEKEE in the germline V gene (reference sequence). CDR3 length: 16 amino acids. The J segment lost 0 bases and the V segment lost 4 bases, leaving 7 bases of the junction unmatched. CDR3 DNA: TGTGCCAGCAGCCCGATCGGCGGGGGGGACCAAGAGACCCAGTACTTC. Encoded protein: CASSPIGGGDQETQYF.

This clonotype appeared many times. CDR3 sequence (DNA): TGTGCCACCAGTCCGGGAGGGCCGGGAGAGCAGTACTTC. Translated: CATSPGGPGEQYF. The rearrangement uses TRBV24-1 and TRBJ2-7; 8 bases match TRBD2. The CDR3 consists of 13 residues. The J segment lost 7 bases and the V segment lost 6 bases, leaving 7 bases of the junction unmatched. CDR1 is KGHDR, CDR2 SFDVKD, per germline.

This clonotype was detected many times. The J gene is TRBJ2-7, the V gene TRBV24-1, with TRBD1 matching over 9 bases. The CDR3 sequence is 12 residues long. The junction had 0 bases not matched to a gene; V was cut back by 7 bases and J by 3 bases. The germline V gene has CDR1 KGHDR and CDR2 SFDVKD. The CDR3 nucleotides read TGTGCCACCAGGGGACAGGGCTACGAGCAGTACTTC. Translation gives CATRGQGYEQYF.

The chain's CDR3 is CASNPATTGEGTGELFF. CDR3 bases: TGCGCCAGCAACCCAGCGACGACAGGGGAGGGTACCGGGGAGCTGTTTTTT. The chain recombines TRBV23-1 with TRBJ2-2, with a tentative D call TRBD1 (8 bases). TRBV23-1 is filed as an ORF, its function uncertain. The CDR3 spans 17 residues. Deletions cut 7 bases from V and 5 bases from J, with 23 bases between.

This chain links TRBV29-1 with TRBJ2-1; D gene ambiguous. The CDR3 extends over 13 amino acids. Germline V gene sequence: CDR1 SQVTM, CDR2 ANQGSEA. V was clipped by 5 bases and J by 7 bases, with 15 bases between them. The CDR3 bases are TGCAGCGTTCTTAACCCGACGGAAAATGAGCAGTTCTTC. Translation gives CSVLNPTENEQFF.

This clonotype was counted a few times. This rearrangement joins TRBV29-1 to TRBJ2-4, with D uncertain. Per the germline V gene, CDR1 is SQVTM and CDR2 is ANQGSEA. This CDR3 region has 14 residues. V was pared by 3 bases and J by 0 bases, with 9 bases between. DNA for the CDR3: TGCAGCGTTGACAGGCTTCTAGCCAAAAACATTCAGTACTTC. Protein sequence: CSVDRLLAKNIQYF.

This chain links TRBV2 with TRBJ1-5; D ambiguous. CDR1 and CDR2 from the germline V gene are SNHLY and FYNNEI. Trimming left V 2 bases short and J 4 bases short, with 9 bases between. The CDR3 length is 14 residues. The CDR3 nucleotides read TGTGCCAGCAGTGAACGCCAGTCGAATCAGCCCCAGCATTTT. It encodes CASSERQSNQPQHF.

This clonotype showed up just a few times. This chain's CDR3 is CASSLNNDNEQFF. The CDR3 nucleotides read TGTGCCAGCAGCCTGAACAACGACAATGAGCAGTTCTTC. This chain connects TRBV7-7 to TRBJ2-1, with unresolved D. The V end lost 5 bases, the J end lost 5 bases, and 10 bases lay between the germline ends. Germline CDR1 is SSHAT and CDR2 is FNYEAQ (reference sequence). This CDR3 comprises 13 residues.

The table lists this clonotype with many counts. The J gene is TRBJ2-5, the V gene TRBV15; the D is unclear. Germline V lookup: CDR1 LNHNV, CDR2 YYDKDF (reference sequence). The CDR3 has 12 amino acids. Between the trimmed V and J ends, which lost 1 base and 13 bases, there was a span of 13 bases. The CDR3 loop is CATSRAGRFRYF. The CDR3 DNA follows: TGTGCCACCAGCAGAGCAGGACGTTTTCGGTACTTC.

V gene TRBV12-3 or TRBV12-4 combines with J gene TRBJ2-1, with D uncertain. This CDR3 contains 14 residues. V was shortened by 4 bases and J by 0 bases, with 7 bases between the two germline ends. Written as DNA, the CDR3 is TGTGCCAGCAGTTCGGCCCCCTCCTACAATGAGCAGTTCTTC. It yields the protein CASSSAPSYNEQFF.

This clonotype was picked up many times. CDR3 sequence (DNA): TGCAGTGCTTTGCAGGGACAAGAGACCCAGTACTTC. Translation: CSALQGQETQYF. V gene TRBV20-1 combines with J gene TRBJ2-5; D may be TRBD1 (5 bases). V lost 5 bases and J 2 bases, leaving 9 bases between the germline ends. The CDR3 is 12 amino acids. Germline values: CDR1 DFQATT, CDR2 SNEGSKA (reference sequence).